This T cell receptor (beta chain) was observed in a study of naive and memory T cell subsets. The CDR3 sequence is 15 residues long. Trimming cost V 2 bases and J 7 bases; bases outside gene matches: 5. Germline V gene lookup returns CDR1 MNHNS and CDR2 SASEGT. Treatment indicated: skin biopsy from PPD injection site in Mantoux-positive individual. TCR cDNA received a 3' ligated oligonucleotide that carried a UMI. Ligated cDNA underwent four rounds of PCR with nested alpha and beta constant region primers and SP2. TCRdb reprocessed the UMI-ligation and nested PCR reads via MiXCR and lists one record per CDR3 protein. Found here are tens of thousands of distinct CDR3 sequences, around 6% of them singletons; the top ten hold 6.2%.

The sequence came from an adult in good health. V and J are TRBV6-1 and TRBJ2-1; 10 nucleotides align to TRBD2. The sample was skin, taken from a tuberculin skin test site. DNA for the CDR3: TGTGCCAGCAGTGAAAGTACTAGCGGGAAAAATGAGCAGTTCTTC. This sequence encodes CASSESTSGKNEQFF.